Presented here are 7 T cell receptor beta chains from one specimen sequenced in a study of blood T cell repertoires in COVID-19. Assay used: immunoSEQ multiplex PCR; TCRdb lists only in-frame clones, some missing. Of around 300,000 clones in the sample, 70% to 90% are singletons; the top ten hold around 2%. Sequencing was performed on PBMCs or T cells enriched from blood (not recorded which). Receptors originate from a woman aged 60-75 years in a cohort exposed to, infected with or recovered from COVID-19 (not recorded which).

This clone was counted a few times. This chain joins TRBV9 and TRBJ2-3; TRBD2 might be the D (6 bases). V lost 4 bases to trimming and J lost 1 base, with 13 bases between them. The germline gives CDR1 SGDLS, CDR2 YYNGEE. CDR3 size: 15 residues. CDR3 DNA: TGTGCCAGCAGCCTACTAACGGGGGGCACAGATACGCAGTATTTT. Translation gives CASSLLTGGTDTQYF.

The V gene is TRBV28, the J gene TRBJ2-4; a possible D gene is TRBD1 (5 bases). The ends were cut back, 5 bases at V and 9 bases at J, with 14 bases in the middle. CDR1 is MDHEN and CDR2 is SYDVKM in the germline V gene. The CDR3 has 13 amino acids. The CDR3 DNA follows: TGTGCCAGCAGTGCCAGGGTCGATGCCATTCAGTACTTC. It encodes CASSARVDAIQYF.

The chain links TRBV5-1 to TRBJ2-2; 9 bases are a match to TRBD2. V shed 4 bases, J shed 5 bases, and the junction held 3 bases outside the gene matches. Germline CDR1 SGHRS, CDR2 YFSETQ. The CDR3 length is 14 residues. The CDR3 DNA reads as TGCGCCAGCAGCAATAGCGGGAGTACCGGGGAGCTGTTTTTT. The encoded protein is CASSNSGSTGELFF. Full variable domain (rest looked up from reference TRBV5-1 and TRBJ2-2): KAGVTQTPRYLIKTRGQQVTLSCSPISGHRSVSWYQQTPGQGLQFLFEYFSETQRNKGNFPGRFSGRQFSNSRSEMNVSTLELGDSALYLCASSNSGSTGELFFGEGSRLTVL.

The CDR3 sequence is CASSPRLAGWDEQFF. The CDR3 nucleotides read TGTGCCAGCAGCCCTAGACTAGCGGGTTGGGATGAGCAGTTCTTC. This chain joins TRBV7-3 and TRBJ2-1; 10 bases line up with TRBD2. Germline trimming cut 5 bases from V and 8 bases from J; bases unmatched to any gene: 9. Germline-derived CDR1 and CDR2 are SGHTA and FQGTGA. The CDR3 covers 15 residues.

This chain links TRBV11-2 with TRBJ2-7; 16 bases fit TRBD2. J was trimmed by 2 bases and V by 5 bases; bases with no gene match: 6. Looked up from germline, CDR1 is SGHAT and CDR2 is FQNNGV. This CDR3 comprises 17 residues. The CDR3 reads CASSGGTSGRAAYEQYF. The CDR3 DNA follows: TGTGCCAGCAGCGGAGGGACTAGCGGGAGGGCCGCCTACGAGCAGTACTTC.

Comments on this clone: The junction departs from germline at one end; a sequencing error may be responsible. The rearrangement links TRBV6-5 to TRBJ2-7, with 8 bases identical to TRBD2. The CDR3 consists of 13 residues. Germline CDR1 and CDR2: MNHEY and SVGAGI. CDR3: CAIFPGLGRFLHF. The CDR3 DNA is TGTGCCATTTTTCCGGGACTAGGACGTTTTTTGCACTTC.

The chain is built from TRBV4-2 and TRBJ2-7; TRBD1 might be the D (5 bases). Germline V gene data show CDR1 as LGHNA and CDR2 as YNFKEQ. The CDR3 has 15 residues. V was trimmed by 0 bases and J by 0 bases, leaving 9 bases between them. The CDR3 is CASSQEGVDSYEQYF. In nucleotides, the CDR3 is TGTGCCAGCAGCCAAGAAGGGGTAGACTCCTACGAGCAGTACTTC.